The entry that follows covers one T cell receptor (beta chain) sequence. This sample also contains other DNA sequences that code for the same CDR3. The sample originates from a study of shared clonotypes between healthy human individuals. Only in-frame clones appear in the TCRdb table, and some are missing; sequencing was by immunoSEQ multiplex PCR. The profile shows a few million clones, approximately 93% of them singletons. Trimming took off 4 bases at V and 8 bases at J, with 5 bases between the two ends. The CDR3 has 11 amino acids. In germline, CDR1 is SEHNR, CDR2 FQNEAQ (reference sequence). The receptor comes from a man aged 18 to 30 in good health. Some clones in this sample may be carry-over from other donors' samples. The sequencing input was naive CD4+ T cells from PBMCs. The subset denotes: CD45RA+ positively selected. The chain is built from TRBV7-9 and TRBJ1-4; D uncertain. CDR3 residues: CASSSTEKLFF. The CDR3, as DNA: TGTGCCAGCAGCTCGACGGAAAAACTGTTTTTT. The full variable domain, completed using reference TRBV7-9 and TRBJ1-4, is DTGVSQNPRHKITKRGQNVTFRCDPISEHNRLYWYRQTLGQGPEFLTYFQNEAQLEKSRLLSDRFSAERPKGSFSTLEIQRTEQGDSAMYLCASSSTEKLFFGSGTQLSVL.